This T cell receptor (beta chain) was identified during a study of T cells in Graves' hyperthyroidism and ophthalmopathy. General study points: A model using 13 V-J features told ophthalmopathy apart from stable hyperthyroidism. Blood also carried most thyroid clonotypes expanded above 0.001.

Amplification targeted TCR beta CDR3 regions from RNA transcripts. The primer set for the first-round RT-PCR of the TCR CDR3 was HTBI. MiXCR, applied by TCRdb to the multiplex PCR reads, yields one record per CDR3 protein. The sample shows about 600,000 distinct CDR3 sequences, 15% to 20% of them seen only once. Exclusion criteria comprised uncontrolled infection, other autoimmune disease, pregnancy or lactation. The authors took PBMCs from roughly 10 ml fresh peripheral blood. The CDR3 covers 14 residues. V was clipped by 5 bases and J by 4 bases; unmatched bases: 6. Germline V CDR1 and CDR2: MNHEY, SMNVEV (reference sequence). Concerning this clonotype: Antigen specificity is unknown.

The source material was blood. The rearrangement links TRBV27 to TRBJ2-7; TRBD1 agrees at 9 bases. The source is a woman in her forties with Graves' ophthalmopathy. The CDR3 reads CASSPRQGGYEQYF. The CDR3 DNA reads as TGTGCCAGCAGTCCTCGACAGGGGGGGTACGAGCAGTACTTC.